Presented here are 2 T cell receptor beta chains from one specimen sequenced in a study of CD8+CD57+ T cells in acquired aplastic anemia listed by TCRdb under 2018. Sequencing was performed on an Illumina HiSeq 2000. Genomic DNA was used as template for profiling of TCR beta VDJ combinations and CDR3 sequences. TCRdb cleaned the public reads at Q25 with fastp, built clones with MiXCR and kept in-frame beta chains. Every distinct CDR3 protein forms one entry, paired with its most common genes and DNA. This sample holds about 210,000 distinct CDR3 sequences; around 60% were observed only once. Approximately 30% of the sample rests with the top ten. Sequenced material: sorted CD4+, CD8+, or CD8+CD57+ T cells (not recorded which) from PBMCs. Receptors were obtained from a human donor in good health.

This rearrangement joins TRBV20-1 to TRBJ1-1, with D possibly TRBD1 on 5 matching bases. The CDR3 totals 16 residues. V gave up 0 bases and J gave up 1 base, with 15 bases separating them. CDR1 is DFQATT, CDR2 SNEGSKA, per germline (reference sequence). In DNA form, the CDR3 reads TGCAGTGCTAGAGATCCCCTGCAAACAGGGAACACTGAAGCTTTCTTT. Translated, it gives CSARDPLQTGNTEAFF.

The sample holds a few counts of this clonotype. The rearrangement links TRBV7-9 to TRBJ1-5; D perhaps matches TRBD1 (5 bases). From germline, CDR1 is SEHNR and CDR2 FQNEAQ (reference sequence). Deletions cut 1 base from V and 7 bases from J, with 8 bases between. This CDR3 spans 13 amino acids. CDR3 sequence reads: CASSLVRDQPQHF. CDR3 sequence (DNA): TGTGCCAGCAGCTTAGTCCGGGACCAGCCCCAGCATTTT.